This T cell receptor (beta chain) originates from a study of graft-versus-host responses after intestinal transplantation. Points from the study as a whole: Detected in recipient marrow were GvH clones, some of which were first observed in ileum or blood. Within allografts, high graft-versus-host to host-versus-graft clonal ratios were seen among patients with graft-donor T cell macrochimerism.

TCRdb's copy holds only in-frame clones and misses some; the assay was immunoSEQ multiplex PCR. The table lists 40,000 to 55,000 clones, more than 80% of them singletons, with 0.62% in the top ten. Comments on this clone: No antigen is known for it.

CDR1 and CDR2 (germline): SGHRS, YFSETQ. CDR3 size: 15 residues. With 1 base removed from V and 6 bases from J, the gap between germline ends came to 15 bases. This clonotype was sampled from a human donor who was the organ donor for an intestinal transplant. J is TRBJ2-3 and V is TRBV5-1; a possible D gene is TRBD2 (5 bases). The starting material was unstimulated CD4+ T cells sorted from spleen or lymph node cells, obtained before transplant. The CDR3 DNA sequence: TGCGCCAGCAGCTTGACCGGGCTAGCAGGTGATACGCAGTATTTT. Translation gives CASSLTGLAGDTQYF.